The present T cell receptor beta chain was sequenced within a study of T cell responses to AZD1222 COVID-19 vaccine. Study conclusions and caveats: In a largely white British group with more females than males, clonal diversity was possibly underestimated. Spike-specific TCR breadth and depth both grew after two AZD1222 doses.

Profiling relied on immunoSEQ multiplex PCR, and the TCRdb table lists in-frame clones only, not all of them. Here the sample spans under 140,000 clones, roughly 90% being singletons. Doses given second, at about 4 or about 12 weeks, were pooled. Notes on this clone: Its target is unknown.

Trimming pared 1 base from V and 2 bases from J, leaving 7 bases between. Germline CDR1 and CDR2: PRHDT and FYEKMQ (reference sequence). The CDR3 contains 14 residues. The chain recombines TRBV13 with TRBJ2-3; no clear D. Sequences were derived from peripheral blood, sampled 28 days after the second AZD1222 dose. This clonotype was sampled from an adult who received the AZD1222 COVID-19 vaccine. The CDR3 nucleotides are TGTGCCAGCAGCTTAGAGGGCTACACAGATACGCAGTATTTT. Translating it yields CASSLEGYTDTQYF. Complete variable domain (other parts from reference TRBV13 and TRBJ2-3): AAGVIQSPRHLIKEKRETATLKCYPIPRHDTVYWYQQGPGQDPQFLISFYEKMQSDKGSIPDRFSAQQFSDYHSELNMSSLELGDSALYFCASSLEGYTDTQYFGPGTRLTVL.